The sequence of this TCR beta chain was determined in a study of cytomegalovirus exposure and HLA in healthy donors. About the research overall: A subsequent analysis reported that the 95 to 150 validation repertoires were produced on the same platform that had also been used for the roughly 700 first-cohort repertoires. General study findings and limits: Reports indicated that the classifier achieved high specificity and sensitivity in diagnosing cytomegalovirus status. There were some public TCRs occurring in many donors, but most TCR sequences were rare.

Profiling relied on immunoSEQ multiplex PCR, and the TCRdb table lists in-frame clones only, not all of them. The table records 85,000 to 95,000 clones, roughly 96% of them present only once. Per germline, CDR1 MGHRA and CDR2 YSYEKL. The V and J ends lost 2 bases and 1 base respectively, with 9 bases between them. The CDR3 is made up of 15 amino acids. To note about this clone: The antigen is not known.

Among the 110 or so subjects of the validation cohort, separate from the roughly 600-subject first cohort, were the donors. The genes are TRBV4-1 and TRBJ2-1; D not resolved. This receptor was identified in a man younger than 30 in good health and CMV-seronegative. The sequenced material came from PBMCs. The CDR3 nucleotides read TGCGCCAGCAGCCAAACCGGCGGATCCTACAATGAGCAGTTCTTC. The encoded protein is CASSQTGGSYNEQFF.